The present T cell receptor (beta chain) was sequenced within a study of blood T cell repertoires in COVID-19 (dated by TCRdb to 2018 to 2021). Turning to the overall study: Recovered participants in ImmuneRACE Cohort 3 were defined by two consecutive negative NP/OP PCR tests, clearance by a healthcare professional, or resolution of symptoms. Samples from collaborators originated in the United States, Italy and Spain and spanned both the acute and convalescent phases of COVID-19. The prospective study material was composed of cDNA or gDNA derived from T cells, B-cell-depleted T cells, or PBMCs. Subjects who had been exposed to COVID-19, were actively infected with it, or had recovered from it provided the deeply sampled blood TCRbeta repertoires that made up the dataset. The repertoires were released in a freely available public database intended as a resource for research on the immune response to SARS-CoV-2. The samples were drawn from two sources: the first 160 participants of the ongoing ImmuneRACE study, and approximately 1,300 subjects contributed by 6 global collaborators. Nearly every sample came with metadata listing a de-identified subject ID, COVID-19 status, age in years and sex. Where HLA class I and class II types were available, the types were taken from metadata supplied by the sample provider, not from assay-based typing. General findings and caveats noted by the study authors: The quantity of clinical and demographic metadata differed by source and by participant and was supplied without curation.

The immunoSEQ Assay, a bias-controlled multiplex PCR, was used to amplify TCRbeta CDR3 regions from genomic DNA. The paper's processing steps were these. Within the assay, amplification of reference gene primers was used to estimate how many nucleated cells each sample contained. To quantify the absolute abundance of each unique TCRbeta CDR3 rearrangement, sequence reads were collapsed and filtered. For each sample, productive Simpson clonality was calculated as the square root of Simpson's diversity index over productive rearrangements. Not all clones reach the TCRdb copy of this immuneACCESS table, which keeps in-frame sequences only. Checked studies attribute under half of the gap to unresolved V genes and leave the rest unexplained. Clonal size and the V and J genes are those of that table, whereas D and trimming came from the DNA. This sample holds under 200,000 clones; about 88% were observed only once. Around 23% of the sample is taken by the ten largest.

Via the germline V gene, CDR1 is MNHEY and CDR2 SVGAGI. Ends trimmed: V by 7 bases, J by 2 bases; bases unmatched to a gene: 7. Spanning cysteine to phenylalanine, the CDR3 consists of 14 amino acids. The kept DNA is CDR3 alone, 42 bases in frame from the first base. Regarding this clone: Its specific antigen is unknown. One base away there is no much larger clone; base qualities are not given.

In the prospective study, participants were about 18 to 89 years old, resided in under 30 geographic areas of the United States, and were enrolled through a virtual design. In the prospective study, cohorts were assigned on the basis of participant-reported clinical history obtained from a screening survey and a study questionnaire. Each participant in the prospective study had whole blood, serum and a nasopharyngeal or oropharyngeal swab collected by mobile phlebotomists. Prospective study participants could optionally give additional blood draws and questionnaires over an approximately 2-month period. Blood samples from the prospective study were shipped frozen or at room temperature prior to DNA extraction.

This TCR was sampled from a middle-aged woman in a cohort exposed to, infected with or recovered from COVID-19 (not recorded which). The sequence joins TRBV6-5 to TRBJ2-7, with 8 junctional bases fitting TRBD1. The specimen was PBMCs or T cells enriched from blood (not recorded which). In nucleotide form, the sequence is TGTGCCAGCATTCTCGACAGGGGACCCTACGAGCAGTACTTC. It translates as CASILDRGPYEQYF.